The source of this T cell receptor (beta chain) is a study of blood T cell repertoires in COVID-19 (dated by TCRdb to between 2020 and 2021). Regarding the complete study: The collaborator samples originated in the United States, Italy and Spain and spanned the acute and convalescent phases of COVID-19. Samples were obtained from the ongoing ImmuneRACE study (first 160 participants) and from some 1,200 subjects provided by 6 global collaborators. Where HLA class I and class II types were available, the types were taken from metadata supplied by the sample provider, not from assay-based typing. Nearly every sample came with metadata listing a de-identified subject ID, COVID-19 status, age in years and sex. The prospective study material was composed of cDNA or gDNA derived from T cells, B-cell-depleted T cells, or PBMCs. The repertoires were released in a freely available public database intended as a resource for research on the immune response to SARS-CoV-2. Subjects who had been exposed to COVID-19, were actively infected with it, or had recovered from it provided the deeply sampled blood TCRbeta repertoires that made up the dataset. The paper as a whole reports these results and caveats: Clinical and demographic metadata were provided uncurated, with the amount varying by source and participant.

From the cysteine up to the phenylalanine, the CDR3 has a length of 16 residues. Solely the CDR3 DNA is kept, with 48 bases framed from the first base. CDR1 and CDR2 are read off the germline V gene as SGHRS and YFSETQ. Compared with germline, V lacks 4 bases and J lacks 1 base; bases without a gene match: 8. TCRbeta CDR3 regions were amplified from genomic DNA by means of the immunoSEQ Assay, a bias-controlled multiplex PCR. In the source study's methods: The number of nucleated cells in each sample was estimated from the amplification of reference gene primers within the assay. To quantify the absolute abundance of each unique TCRbeta CDR3 rearrangement, sequence reads were collapsed and filtered. For each sample, productive Simpson clonality was calculated by taking the square root of Simpson's diversity index across productive rearrangements. Here the immuneACCESS table is served through TCRdb, limited to in-frame sequences with V and J called. Missing clones are a known gap in these copies; in checked studies unresolved V genes cover under half, and the rest lacks a known reason. From that table come the V and J calls and clone size; the DNA was used to work out D and trimming. The sample table shows some 88,000 clones, and around 79% are seen once. About a quarter of the sample rests with the top ten.

Whole blood was collected in K2EDTA tubes by collaborating institutions according to the institutions' own protocols. For TCRbeta analysis, collaborator samples were shipped as frozen whole blood, as isolated PBMCs, or as DNA extracted from either sample type. Concerning this clone itself: The clone's antigen remains unknown. There are no base qualities to consult, and no much larger clone falls within one base.

The chain was built from TRBV5-1 and TRBJ2-1, with 7 middle bases fitting TRBD2. The sequence derives from a human donor in a cohort sampled during active COVID-19. Material for sequencing was peripheral blood. The CDR3: CASSGRLRGSYNEQFF. The nucleotide sequence reads TGCGCCAGCAGCGGTCGTTTGCGGGGGTCCTACAATGAGCAGTTCTTC.